Listed here is a single TCR beta chain. This clone showed up many times. No antigen is known for it. No much larger clone is present one base from it, and per-base qualities are unavailable. Library method: PCR. Sequencing was performed on an Illumina HiSeq 4000. High-throughput sequencing was used to profile the TCR beta-chain CDR3 region of each patient. The paper's processing steps were these. The researchers built a classifier to tell apart papillary thyroid cancer patients with distant metastasis, based on CDR3 differences among clinicopathological groups. Repertoire diversity was assessed with the Shannon index, and tumor-blood repertoire similarity with the Morisita-Horn index. TCRdb applied fastp at Q25 and MiXCR to the public reads, then kept only in-frame beta chains. These V and J calls originate from TCRdb's pipeline instead of the authors' own analysis. For this sample there are approximately 20,000 clones; approximately 32% appear just once. Less than 25% of the sample rests with the top ten.

Trimming leaves V shorter by 5 bases and J shorter by 1 base, with the junction holding 4 bases beyond the gene matches. From the germline V gene, CDR1 is SGHNT and CDR2 is YENEEA. Including the terminal cysteine and phenylalanine, the CDR3 comprises 15 residues. The DNA shown is the 45-base CDR3, in frame from base 1. These data originate in a study of metastatic and nonmetastatic thyroid tumors (dated by TCRdb to the early 2020s). Background on the whole study: Repertoires from peripheral blood and from tumor or nodule tissue samples of malignant and benign thyroid patients were compared.

None of the patients had been given any treatment before thyroid surgery. Patient clinical samples collected from about 2012 to 2018 were retrospectively analysed using T-cell receptor beta sequencing. The research as a whole found: TCR beta diversity was reported as significantly higher in malignant tumors than in benign nodules, in both blood and tumor samples.

This clonotype was sampled from a female donor with papillary thyroid cancer or a benign thyroid nodule (not recorded which). Some clones in this sample may be carry-over from other donors' samples. The chain uses TRBV11-3 and TRBJ2-3; 9 middle bases align to TRBD2. Sample: adjacent normal tissue. The nucleotides are TGTGCCAGCAGCCGCGGGGGGGCCGGCACAGATACGCAGTATTTT. This translates into CASSRGGAGTDTQYF. Reference TRBV11-3 and TRBJ2-3 genes cover what lies past the CDR3, so the full variable domain is EAGVVQSPRYKIIEKKQPVAFWCNPISGHNTLYWYLQNLGQGPELLIRYENEEAVDDSQLPKDRFSAERLKGVDSTLKIQPAELGDSAVYLCASSRGGAGTDTQYFGPGTRLTVL.